The rows below give T cell receptor beta chains drawn from one sample of a study of vaccination and CD4 T cells after COVID-19. TCRdb re-analysed the PCR reads in MiXCR, keeping a single row per CDR3 protein. The repertoire consists of roughly 15,000 distinct CDR3 sequences, with 55% to 65% occurring once and the leading ten covering 5.2%. Their antigens remain unidentified. This specimen consisted of CD4+ T cells from blood, cultured in vitro, obtained after SARS-CoV-2 vaccination. Every receptor here comes from a human donor who had recovered from COVID-19. The CDR3 runs from the conserved cysteine through the conserved F or W. A D gene is named only where the DNA matches it firmly. Clone size is given for some rows only: seen once, a few or many times, or a class if the clone is expanded.

clone size	D gene	V gene	J gene	CDR3 DNA	CDR3 protein
NA	NA	TRBV6-2/TRBV6-3	TRBJ1-2	TGTGCCAGCAGTTACTTCACCGGAGCTAGCTATGGCTACACCTTC	CASSYFTGASYGYTF
NA	NA	TRBV5-4	TRBJ2-5	TGTGCCAGCAGCTTGGATGCTCGCCAAGAGACCCAGTACTTC	CASSLDARQETQYF
NA	NA	TRBV7-2	TRBJ1-5	TGTGCCAGCAGCTTTGGGGAGGTTAGCAATCAGCCCCAGCATTTT	CASSFGEVSNQPQHF
NA	TRBD2	TRBV6-2/TRBV6-3	TRBJ2-3	TGTGCCAGCACCGCCTTTGGCGGGAGAAGGGCAGATACGCAGTATTTT	CASTAFGGRRADTQYF
NA	TRBD1	TRBV5-4	TRBJ1-2	TGTGCCAGCAGCTTGGTAAAGGGACAGCCCGGGGGCTATGGCTACACCTTC	CASSLVKGQPGGYGYTF
once	TRBD1	TRBV7-2	TRBJ1-4	TGTGCCAGCAGCTTAGAGGGGACAGCGAGCGAAAAACTGTTTTTT	CASSLEGTASEKLFF
NA	TRBD1	TRBV7-2	TRBJ1-6	TGTGCCAGCAGCCGAGGACAGGGGAATTCACCCCTCCACTTT	CASSRGQGNSPLHF
few	NA	TRBV6-2/TRBV6-3	TRBJ1-2	TGTGCCAGCAGTCCTCTAGTAGGTGGCTACACCTTC	CASSPLVGGYTF
NA	NA	TRBV5-1	TRBJ2-2	TGCGCCAGCAGCTTGGAGGCAGGTGCGAACACCGGGGAGCTGTTTTTT	CASSLEAGANTGELFF
NA	NA	TRBV19	TRBJ1-5	TGTGCCAGTAGTGTACAACAACGGGTATGGCAGCCCCAGCATTTT	CASSVQQRVWQPQHF
NA	NA	TRBV6-2/TRBV6-3	TRBJ1-5	TGTGCCAGCAGTTATACAAATCAGCCCCAGCATTTT	CASSYTNQPQHF
once	NA	TRBV6-1	TRBJ2-2	TGTGCCAGCAGCGGTACAGGGCTCGGGGAGCTGTTTTTT	CASSGTGLGELFF
NA	NA	TRBV4-3	TRBJ2-1	TGCGCCAGCAGCCAAGTCCCGGGGCATGAGCAGTTCTTC	CASSQVPGHEQFF
few	NA	TRBV20-1	TRBJ2-5	TGCAGTGCTAGTGGGGGGGGCAATGGGGAGACCCAGTACTTC	CSASGGGNGETQYF
NA	NA	TRBV27	TRBJ1-1	TGTGCCAGCACCCTAAACGGGCAGGCGGACACTGAAGCTTTCTTT	CASTLNGQADTEAFF
NA	NA	TRBV7-3	TRBJ2-2	TGTGCCAGCAGCTTAGGGGCGAACACCGGGGAGCTGTTTTTT	CASSLGANTGELFF
medium-sized	NA	TRBV7-2	TRBJ2-7	TGTGCCAGCAGCTTAGCCGCAGGGGCAAACGAGCAGTACTTC	CASSLAAGANEQYF
once	NA	TRBV2	TRBJ2-7	TGTGCCAGCAGTGAGACGGTTTCACACGAGCAGTACTTC	CASSETVSHEQYF
large	TRBD1	TRBV29-1	TRBJ1-1	TGCAGCGTTAACCAGGGGGGGGTCACTGAAGCTTTCTTT	CSVNQGGVTEAFF
once	NA	TRBV10-3	TRBJ1-2	TGTGCCATCAGTTCAACACCTGCCCAAAACTATGGCTACACCTTC	CAISSTPAQNYGYTF
NA	NA	TRBV20-1	TRBJ1-1	TGCAGTGCATTCGAACCGAACACTGAAGCTTTCTTT	CSAFEPNTEAFF
NA	NA	TRBV29-1	TRBJ1-3	TGCAGCGGGACCTCTGGAAACACCATATATTTT	CSGTSGNTIYF
few	NA	TRBV24-1	TRBJ2-1	TGTGCCTCCCGCTCGTGGAACGGGGGGTTCTTC	CASRSWNGGFF
few	NA	TRBV6-2/TRBV6-3	TRBJ1-6	TGTGCCAGCAGCCGCCCCTTCGAGGCCCTTAGTTCACCCCTCCACTTT	CASSRPFEALSSPLHF
NA	TRBD1	TRBV28	TRBJ1-5	TGTGCCAGCAGAACAGGGGGCGCGGGCAATCAGCCCCAGCATTTT	CASRTGGAGNQPQHF
NA	NA	TRBV6-1	TRBJ2-1	TGTGCCACCCTAAGTAGGGACAATGAGCAGTTCTTC	CATLSRDNEQFF
once	NA	TRBV11-2	TRBJ2-6	TGTGCCAGCAGCTTATTCTGGTCTGGGGCCAACGTCCTGACTTTC	CASSLFWSGANVLTF
few	NA	TRBV19	TRBJ1-5	TGTGCCAGTAGTATCGGGGGGCGCGGGCAGCCCCAGCATTTT	CASSIGGRGQPQHF
few	NA	TRBV18	TRBJ2-7	TGTGCCAGCTCACAGCAAGGAGAGCAGTACTTC	CASSQQGEQYF
NA	TRBD1	TRBV20-1	TRBJ1-1	TGCAGTGCTGACCCAGGGGGTATGAACACTGAAGCTTTCTTT	CSADPGGMNTEAFF
few	NA	TRBV19	TRBJ1-5	TGTGCCAGTAGTATAGATACGAGACAGCCCCAGCATTTT	CASSIDTRQPQHF
NA	NA	TRBV5-1	TRBJ2-6	TGCGCCAGCAGCTTGGGGGTCGCTGGGGCCAACGTCCTGACTTTC	CASSLGVAGANVLTF
NA	TRBD1	TRBV7-9	TRBJ2-2	TGTGCCAGCAGCGGGGGGACAGGGAAGACCGGGGAGCTGTTTTTT	CASSGGTGKTGELFF
NA	TRBD1	TRBV7-2	TRBJ1-2	TGTGCCAGCAGCAGGACTCCGGGACAGGCCATCACCCAAGGGGGCTACACCTTC	CASSRTPGQAITQGGYTF
NA	NA	TRBV10-3	TRBJ1-2	TGTGCCATCAGTCCCACCGCCGGGGGAGGTGGCTACACCTTC	CAISPTAGGGGYTF
few	NA	TRBV2	TRBJ1-2	TGTGCCAGCAGTGTAGGGTATGGCTACACCTTC	CASSVGYGYTF
NA	TRBD1	TRBV20-1	TRBJ1-6	TGCAGTGCTAGAGGGTGGACAGGCACAATCAATTCACCCCTCCACTTT	CSARGWTGTINSPLHF
NA	NA	TRBV6-2/TRBV6-3	TRBJ1-6	TGTGCCAGCGCCGGGGACACTTATAATTCACCCCTCCACTTT	CASAGDTYNSPLHF
NA	NA	TRBV27	TRBJ2-7	TGTGCCAGCAGATTTCGTGACGGGAGAAGTTACGAGCAGTACTTC	CASRFRDGRSYEQYF
NA	NA	TRBV5-5	TRBJ1-1	TGTGCCAGCAACCTGTTGGAAAACACTGAAGCTTTCTTT	CASNLLENTEAFF
NA	TRBD1	TRBV19	TRBJ1-5	TGTGCCAGTAGCACAGGGGATAATCAGCCCCAGCATTTT	CASSTGDNQPQHF
NA	NA	TRBV5-4	TRBJ1-2	TGTGCCAGCAGCACCCGTCAATTTAACTATGGCTACACCTTC	CASSTRQFNYGYTF
NA	TRBD1	TRBV5-6	TRBJ2-5	TGTGCCAGCAGCTTGGAGGGGACAGGGGAGACCCAGTACTTC	CASSLEGTGETQYF